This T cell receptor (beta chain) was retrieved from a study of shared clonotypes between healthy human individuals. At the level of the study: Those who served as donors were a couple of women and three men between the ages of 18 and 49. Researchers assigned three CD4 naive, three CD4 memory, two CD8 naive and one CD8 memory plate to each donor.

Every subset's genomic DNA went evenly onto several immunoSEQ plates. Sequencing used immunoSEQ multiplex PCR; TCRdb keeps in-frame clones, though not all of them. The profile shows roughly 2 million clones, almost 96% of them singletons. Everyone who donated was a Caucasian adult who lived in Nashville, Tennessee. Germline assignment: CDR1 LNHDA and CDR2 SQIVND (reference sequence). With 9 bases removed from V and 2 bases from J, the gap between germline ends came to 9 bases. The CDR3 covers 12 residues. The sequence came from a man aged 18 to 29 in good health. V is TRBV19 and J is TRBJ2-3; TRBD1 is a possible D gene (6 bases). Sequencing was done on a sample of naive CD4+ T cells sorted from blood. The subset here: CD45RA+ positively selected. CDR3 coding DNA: TGTGCCAGCGGACAGAACACAGATACGCAGTATTTT. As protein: CASGQNTDTQYF. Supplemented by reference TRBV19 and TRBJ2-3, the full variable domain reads DGGITQSPKYLFRKEGQNVTLSCEQNLNHDAMYWYRQDPGQGLRLIYYSQIVNDFQKGDIAEGYSVSREKKESFPLTVTSAQKNPTAFYLCASGQNTDTQYFGPGTRLTVL.